This entry features one TCR beta chain sequence. The CDR3 loop spans 14 amino acids. The germline V and J ends were trimmed by 3 bases and 4 bases, with 9 bases remaining between them. Germline V gives CDR1 LNHDA, CDR2 SQIVND (reference sequence). Profiled with immunoSEQ multiplex PCR; TCRdb holds only in-frame clones, not every one. This table has just over 65,000 clones, approximately 90% appearing once. The sample is drawn from a study of blood T cell repertoires in COVID-19. This TCR was recovered from a man aged 30 to 39 with acute or convalescent COVID-19. The specimen sequenced was peripheral blood. This rearrangement joins TRBV19 to TRBJ2-2, with TRBD1 as a possible D gene (6 bases). In DNA, the CDR3 is TGTGCCAGTAGTATCACAGGGCGCACCGGGGAGCTGTTTTTT. Translated: CASSITGRTGELFF.